Sequencing of this TCR beta chain was carried out in a study of glioma-infiltrating T cells after dendritic cell vaccination. In the study overall: Dendritic cells derived from monocytes and pulsed with autologous tumor lysate formed the vaccine.

As to time point: after dendritic cell vaccination, including at tumor progression/relapse. Method: immunoSEQ multiplex PCR; TCRdb's copy keeps in-frame clones and lacks some. Of over 90,000 clones detected, 80% appear once; the ten largest clones hold 5.4%. The V and J ends lost 3 bases and 14 bases respectively, with 17 bases between them. The CDR3 is made up of 13 amino acids. The germline V gene encodes CDR1 MNHEY and CDR2 SMNVEV (reference sequence). The sample was blood, taken after dendritic cell vaccination. This sequence joins TRBV27 and TRBJ2-1; no clear D gene. The sequence was obtained from a human donor with glioblastoma. Here the CDR3 reads CASSLLPVIAEFF. The DNA of the CDR3 is TGTGCCAGCAGTTTGCTTCCTGTAATAGCAGAGTTCTTC.